A single sample is the source of the 24 T cell receptor beta chains below, sequenced in a study of blood T cell repertoires in COVID-19. Data came from immunoSEQ multiplex PCR; TCRdb stores just in-frame clones and leaves some out. This table holds about 200,000 clones, around 87% found once. The sample consisted of peripheral blood. The source is a man in his 60s with acute or convalescent COVID-19.

The CDR3 here is CASTVINEKLFF. For the CDR3, the DNA is TGTGCCAGCACCGTCATTAATGAAAAACTGTTTTTT. V and J are TRBV7-9 and TRBJ1-4; D unclear. Germline values: CDR1 SEHNR, CDR2 FQNEAQ (reference sequence). Trimming took 7 bases from V and 4 from J, leaving 7 bases between them. This CDR3 comprises 12 residues.

CDR3: CASSLDGSNQPQHF. In nucleotides, the CDR3 is TGTGCCAGCTCCCTAGACGGTAGCAATCAGCCCCAGCATTTT. The genes are TRBV6-5 and TRBJ1-5; unclear D gene. This CDR3 contains 14 residues. Trimming removed 8 bases from V and 0 bases from J, with 11 bases in between. CDR1 and CDR2 from the germline V gene are MNHEY and SVGAGI.

This clone was counted a few times. In DNA form, the CDR3 reads TGTGCCAGTACCTTGAGGGGGACAGGGGGTCCTCAGCCCCAGCATTTT. Its translation: CASTLRGTGGPQPQHF. The chain couples TRBV19 to TRBJ1-5, with 11 bases matching TRBD1. This CDR3 is built from 16 residues. Germline V gene lookup returns CDR1 LNHDA and CDR2 SQIVND (reference sequence). Germline trimming cut 7 bases from V and 6 bases from J; bases unmatched to any gene: 11.

The chain is built from TRBV7-9 and TRBJ2-5, with TRBD1 as a possible D gene (6 bases). CDR1 is SEHNR, CDR2 FQNEAQ, per germline (reference sequence). This CDR3 is built from 15 residues. The germline V and J ends were trimmed by 5 bases and 3 bases, with 16 bases remaining between them. The CDR3 region is CASSPSGQGKETQYF. CDR3 bases: TGTGCCAGCAGCCCCTCCGGGCAGGGGAAAGAGACCCAGTACTTC.

The V and J genes are TRBV28 and TRBJ2-7, with D tentatively TRBD2 (6 bases). Germline lookup yields CDR1 MDHEN and CDR2 SYDVKM. Trimming took 6 bases from V and 2 from J, leaving 17 bases between them. The CDR3 consists of 15 residues. The CDR3 nucleotides are TGTGCCAGCAGCCCCGGAGGGACCGGAGCCTACGAGCAGTACTTC. Its protein product is CASSPGGTGAYEQYF.

V is TRBV3-1 (or the pseudogene TRBV3-2) and J is TRBJ1-2, with 9 bases lining up with TRBD1. V lost 0 bases, J lost 8 bases, and 10 bases stayed unmatched. The germline gives CDR1 LGHDT, CDR2 YNNKEL (reference sequence). This CDR3 region has 16 residues. The CDR3 coding sequence is TGTGCCAGCAGCCAAGAGGTCCTACAGGGGGCTGACGGCTACACCTTC. It is translated as CASSQEVLQGADGYTF.

The chain recombines TRBV12-5 with TRBJ2-5; D uncertain. CDR1 is LGHNT and CDR2 is FRNRAP in the germline V gene. The CDR3 has 15 residues. The V end was cut by 6 bases, the J end by 2 bases, with 16 bases between. CDR3 coding DNA: TGTGCTAGTGGCCTCGCGGTTGGCAGTCAAGAGACCCAGTACTTC. Amino acid sequence: CASGLAVGSQETQYF.

The chain joins TRBV5-1 to TRBJ1-1; D not resolved. V lost 1 base and J lost 0, with 7 bases in between. CDR1 and CDR2 (germline): SGHRS, YFSETQ. There are 14 residues in the CDR3. In DNA form, the CDR3 reads TGCGCCAGCAGCTTGTCCGAGTTGAACACTGAAGCTTTCTTT. Translated: CASSLSELNTEAFF.

The chain is built from TRBV15 and TRBJ2-3, with 9 bases matching TRBD1. Germline CDR1 and CDR2: LNHNV and YYDKDF (reference sequence). With V trimmed by 1 base and J by 0 bases, 2 bases remained unmatched. This CDR3 has 16 residues. Written as DNA, the CDR3 is TGTGCCACCAGCAGAGTGGGGACAGGGAGCACAGATACGCAGTATTTT. Encoded protein: CATSRVGTGSTDTQYF.

The sample holds one count of this clone. The J gene is TRBJ2-7, the V gene TRBV6-5; 7 bases match TRBD1. The CDR3 sequence is 15 residues long. The trim removed 6 bases at V and 0 bases at J, leaving 8 bases unmatched. The germline V gene encodes CDR1 MNHEY and CDR2 SVGAGI. The CDR3 protein is CASRYGTASSYEQYF. Written as DNA, the CDR3 is TGTGCCAGCAGATATGGGACAGCGAGCTCCTACGAGCAGTACTTC.

The CDR3 DNA sequence: TGCGCCAGCAGCTTGCCGACTAGCGGGGTAAGAAAAGAGACCCAGTACTTC. As protein: CASSLPTSGVRKETQYF. The rearrangement uses TRBV5-1 and TRBJ2-5; 11 positions agree with TRBD2. Germline V gene lookup returns CDR1 SGHRS and CDR2 YFSETQ. J was trimmed by 3 bases and V by 1 base; bases with no gene match: 8. The CDR3 extends over 17 amino acids.

This chain connects TRBV12-5 to TRBJ1-1, with 9 bases lining up with TRBD1. The CDR3 totals 18 residues. Germline V lookup: CDR1 LGHNT, CDR2 FRNRAP. Trimming at V came to 3 bases and at J to 0 bases, leaving 11 bases not matched to a gene. As DNA, the CDR3 is TGTGCTAGTGGTTTACCCGACCGGGACAGGGCGCTGAACACTGAAGCTTTCTTT. This translates into CASGLPDRDRALNTEAFF.

The CDR3 reads CASSLAQTEAFF. The CDR3 DNA sequence: TGTGCCAGCAGCTTAGCGCAGACTGAAGCTTTCTTT. The chain recombines TRBV7-9 with TRBJ1-1, with unresolved D. CDR3 length: 12 residues. Trimming shortened V by 0 bases and J by 5 bases, and 4 bases separated the two germline ends. The germline CDR1 and CDR2 sequences are SEHNR and FQNEAQ (reference sequence).

This rearrangement joins TRBV19 to TRBJ1-5; no reliable D call. V was trimmed by 3 bases and J by 6 bases, leaving 18 bases between them. The germline V gene encodes CDR1 LNHDA and CDR2 SQIVND (reference sequence). The CDR3 is 16 residues long. CDR3 coding DNA: TGTGCCAGTAGTATTATCGAGGAGACGGGTGGTCAGCCCCAGCATTTT. The encoded protein is CASSIIEETGGQPQHF.

This chain connects TRBV6-6 to TRBJ1-4, with TRBD1 matching 9 bases. Germline CDR1 and CDR2: MNHNY and SVGAGI (reference sequence). Trimming cost V 2 bases and J 7 bases; bases outside gene matches: 5. The CDR3 has 15 residues. CDR3: CASSYSGTGLEKLFF. The CDR3 coding sequence is TGTGCCAGCAGTTACAGCGGGACAGGGCTTGAAAAACTGTTTTTT.

The chain combines TRBV10-3 with TRBJ2-3; 8 bases line up with TRBD2. Germline CDR1 and CDR2: ENHRY and SYGVKD. The CDR3 has 17 amino acids. The trim removed 3 bases at V and 2 bases at J, leaving 10 bases unmatched. Here the CDR3 reads CAISDPGRAGATDTQYF. CDR3 coding DNA: TGTGCCATCAGTGACCCCGGGCGAGCGGGGGCCACAGATACGCAGTATTTT.

V usage is TRBV6-4 and J usage is TRBJ2-1; 9 bases line up with TRBD2. The CDR3 is 15 amino acids. In germline, CDR1 is MRHNA, CDR2 SNTAGT. Trimming cost V 2 bases and J 3 bases; bases outside gene matches: 2. Here the CDR3 DNA reads TGTGCCAGCAGTGACGAAGCGGGGGGCTACAATGAGCAGTTCTTC. Translation: CASSDEAGGYNEQFF.

This sequence joins TRBV11-2 and TRBJ1-1; D not certain. The CDR3 totals 14 residues. Between the trimmed V and J ends, which lost 0 bases and 7 bases, there was a span of 12 bases. Germline V gene data show CDR1 as SGHAT and CDR2 as FQNNGV. DNA for the CDR3: TGTGCCAGCAGCTTAGATAGGCAGGATCGTGAAGCTTTCTTT. Protein: CASSLDRQDREAFF.

CDR3 in amino acids: CASSLHRGEVYEQYF. CDR3 DNA sequence: TGTGCCAGCTCCCTTCACAGGGGAGAAGTCTACGAGCAGTACTTC. V is TRBV18 and J is TRBJ2-7; 7 bases match TRBD1. Germline values: CDR1 KGHSH, CDR2 LQKENI. The V and J ends lost 6 bases and 3 bases, in that order; junction bases with no gene match: 11. The CDR3 covers 15 residues.

The gene calls are TRBV12-3 or TRBV12-4 and TRBJ1-2, with TRBD1 matching 8 bases. The trim removed 6 bases at V and 7 bases at J, leaving 7 bases unmatched. There are 13 residues in the CDR3. CDR3 region: CASSLDRVTGYTF. The CDR3 DNA sequence: TGTGCCAGCAGCCTGGACAGGGTCACTGGCTACACCTTC.

As DNA, the CDR3 is TGTGCTAGTGGTTTGTCTCCCGGGGAGGGGGGCACAGATACGCAGTATTTT. It specifies CASGLSPGEGGTDTQYF. The chain has TRBV12-5 and TRBJ2-3, with D tentatively TRBD2 (7 bases). The germline CDR1 and CDR2 sequences are LGHNT and FRNRAP. This CDR3 has 17 amino acids. V lost 2 bases and J 1 base, leaving 16 bases between the germline ends.

This clone showed up just once. This chain connects TRBV19 to TRBJ2-6; D possibly corresponds to TRBD2 (6 bases). Per germline, CDR1 LNHDA and CDR2 SQIVND (reference sequence). This CDR3 contains 16 residues. V was cut by 5 bases and J by 5 bases, with 16 bases left in between. Here the CDR3 reads CASSLARGGRANVLTF. The DNA of the CDR3 is TGTGCCAGTAGTTTAGCGAGGGGCGGGAGGGCCAACGTCCTGACTTTC.

The chain joins TRBV19 to TRBJ2-1; D is perhaps TRBD2 (6 bases). CDR1 and CDR2 from the germline V gene are LNHDA and SQIVND (reference sequence). V lost 3 bases, J lost 7 bases, and 7 bases lay in between. The CDR3 length is 12 residues. CDR3 coding DNA: TGTGCCAGTAGTATCGGGGGAAATGAGCAGTTCTTC. Its translation: CASSIGGNEQFF.

J is TRBJ1-5 and V is TRBV18; D call uncertain. The CDR3 has 17 amino acids. Between the trimmed V and J ends, which lost 3 bases and 0 bases, there was a span of 15 bases. Germline-derived CDR1 and CDR2 are KGHSH and LQKENI. The CDR3 DNA reads as TGTGCCAGCTCACCCGCCCGGACGGGGAATAGCAATCAGCCCCAGCATTTT. Translation gives CASSPARTGNSNQPQHF.